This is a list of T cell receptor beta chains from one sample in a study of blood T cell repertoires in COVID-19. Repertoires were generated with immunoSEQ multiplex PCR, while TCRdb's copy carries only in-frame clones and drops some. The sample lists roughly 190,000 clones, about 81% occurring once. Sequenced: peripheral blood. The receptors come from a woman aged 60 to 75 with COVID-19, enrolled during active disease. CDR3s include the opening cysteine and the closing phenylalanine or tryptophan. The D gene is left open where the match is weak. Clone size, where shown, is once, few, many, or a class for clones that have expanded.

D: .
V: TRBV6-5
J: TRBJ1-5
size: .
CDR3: CASKEGLGNQPQHF
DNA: TGTGCCAGCAAGGAGGGGTTGGGCAATCAGCCCCAGCATTTT

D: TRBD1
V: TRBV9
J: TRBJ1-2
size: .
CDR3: CASSVGGIQGSSGYTF
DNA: TGTGCCAGCAGCGTAGGGGGAATACAGGGGAGCAGTGGCTACACCTTC

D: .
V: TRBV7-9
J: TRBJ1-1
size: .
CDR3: CASSLTGLADTEAFF
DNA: TGTGCCAGCAGCTTAACAGGGTTGGCGGACACTGAAGCTTTCTTT

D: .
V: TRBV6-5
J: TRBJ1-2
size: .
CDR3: CASSLQGGGHGYTF
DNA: TGTGCCAGCAGTTTGCAAGGCGGGGGCCATGGCTACACCTTC

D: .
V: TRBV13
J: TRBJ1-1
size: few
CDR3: CASSLEGAPNTEAFF
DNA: TGTGCCAGCAGCTTAGAAGGGGCCCCGAACACTGAAGCTTTCTTT

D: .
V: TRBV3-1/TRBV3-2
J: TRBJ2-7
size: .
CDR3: CASRLAGGEQYF
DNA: TGTGCCAGCAGACTCGCGGGCGGGGAGCAGTACTTC

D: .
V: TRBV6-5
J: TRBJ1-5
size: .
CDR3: CASSPGGARQPQHF
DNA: TGTGCCAGCAGCCCCGGGGGGGCACGGCAGCCCCAGCATTTT

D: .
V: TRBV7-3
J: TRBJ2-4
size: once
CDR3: CASSLVGTPGRNIQYF
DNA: TGTGCCAGCAGCTTAGTAGGAACTCCGGGGAGGAACATTCAGTACTTC

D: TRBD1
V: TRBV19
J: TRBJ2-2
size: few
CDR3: CASSGTANTGELFF
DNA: TGTGCCAGTAGCGGGACAGCGAACACCGGGGAGCTGTTTTTT

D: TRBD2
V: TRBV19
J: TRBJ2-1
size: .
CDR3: CATRTSGDNEQFF
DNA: TGTGCCACAAGGACTAGCGGCGACAATGAGCAGTTCTTC

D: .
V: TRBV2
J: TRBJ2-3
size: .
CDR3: CASRARTTDTQYF
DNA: TGTGCCAGCAGAGCCCGAACCACAGATACGCAGTATTTT

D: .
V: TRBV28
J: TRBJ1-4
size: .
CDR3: CASTGLRGYNEKLFF
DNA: TGTGCCAGCACCGGCCTCCGGGGGTACAATGAAAAACTGTTTTTT

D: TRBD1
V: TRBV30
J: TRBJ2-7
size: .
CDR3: CAWSVTGVPYEQYF
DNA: TGTGCCTGGAGTGTGACAGGGGTACCCTACGAGCAGTACTTC

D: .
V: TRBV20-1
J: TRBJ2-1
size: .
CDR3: CTGVGYGEQFF
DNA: TGCACCGGGGTAGGGTACGGTGAGCAGTTCTTC

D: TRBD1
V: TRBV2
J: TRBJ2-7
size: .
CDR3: CASSGGTGGYSYEQYF
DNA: TGTGCCAGCAGTGGAGGGACAGGGGGTTACTCCTACGAGCAGTACTTC

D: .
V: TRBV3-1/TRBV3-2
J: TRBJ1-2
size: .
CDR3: CASSQDGRGSWGYGYTF
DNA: TGTGCCAGCAGCCAAGACGGGAGGGGGTCCTGGGGCTATGGCTACACCTTC

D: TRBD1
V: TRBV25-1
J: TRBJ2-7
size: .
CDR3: CASSPGTGYEQYF
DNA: TGTGCCAGCAGTCCCGGGACAGGCTACGAGCAGTACTTC

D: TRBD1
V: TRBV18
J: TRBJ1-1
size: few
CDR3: CASSVLGTGGTEAFF
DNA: TGTGCCAGCTCAGTCTTAGGGACAGGGGGCACTGAAGCTTTCTTT

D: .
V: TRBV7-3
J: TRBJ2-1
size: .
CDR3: CASSLYASGEQFF
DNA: TGTGCCAGCAGCTTATATGCTAGTGGTGAGCAGTTCTTC

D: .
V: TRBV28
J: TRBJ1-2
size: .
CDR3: CAHNRRGSYGYTF
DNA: TGTGCCCATAACCGGCGGGGTAGCTATGGCTACACCTTC

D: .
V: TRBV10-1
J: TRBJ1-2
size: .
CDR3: CASSENQDYGYTF
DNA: TGCGCCAGCAGCGAAAATCAGGACTATGGCTACACCTTC

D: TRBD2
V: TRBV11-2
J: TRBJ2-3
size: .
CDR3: CASSIGGGTTDTQYF
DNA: TGTGCCAGCAGTATTGGGGGGGGGACCACAGATACGCAGTATTTT

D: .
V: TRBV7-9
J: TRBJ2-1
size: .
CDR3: CASSLTAIGLVYNEQFF
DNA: TGTGCCAGCAGCTTAACGGCTATCGGGTTGGTTTACAATGAGCAGTTCTTC

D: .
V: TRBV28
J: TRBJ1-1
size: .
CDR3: CASSPPLGAGNTEAFF
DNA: TGTGCCAGCAGCCCGCCGTTGGGGGCGGGGAACACTGAAGCTTTCTTT

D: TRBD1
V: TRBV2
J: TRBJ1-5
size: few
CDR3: CASKEEQGAQPQHF
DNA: TGTGCCAGCAAGGAGGAGCAGGGGGCCCAGCCCCAGCATTTT

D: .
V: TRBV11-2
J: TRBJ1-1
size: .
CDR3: CASSPLRRLNTEAFF
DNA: TGTGCCAGCAGCCCCCTTAGGCGGTTGAACACTGAAGCTTTCTTT

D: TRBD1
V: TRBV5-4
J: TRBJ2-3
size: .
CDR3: CASSSGTGEADTQYF
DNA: TGTGCCAGCAGCTCCGGGACAGGGGAAGCAGATACGCAGTATTTT

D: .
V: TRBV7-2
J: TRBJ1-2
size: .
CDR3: CASSFPGLNYGYTF
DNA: TGTGCCAGCAGCTTCCCCGGACTGAACTATGGCTACACCTTC

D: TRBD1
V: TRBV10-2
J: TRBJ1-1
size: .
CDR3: CASSDLTGGTEAFF
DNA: TGCGCCAGCAGTGACCTTACAGGGGGCACTGAAGCTTTCTTT

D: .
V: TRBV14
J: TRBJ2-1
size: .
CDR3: CASSPWQGWGTYNEQFF
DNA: TGTGCCAGCAGCCCCTGGCAGGGCTGGGGCACCTACAATGAGCAGTTCTTC

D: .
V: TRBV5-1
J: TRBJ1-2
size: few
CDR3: CASSMDSHTYGYTF
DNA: TGCGCCAGCAGCATGGACAGCCACACCTATGGCTACACCTTC

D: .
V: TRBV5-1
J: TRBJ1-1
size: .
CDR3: CASSLADRGPEAFF
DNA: TGCGCCAGCAGCTTGGCTGACCGAGGCCCTGAAGCTTTCTTT

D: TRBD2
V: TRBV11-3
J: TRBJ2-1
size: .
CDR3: CASSLRLAGGEQFF
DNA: TGTGCCAGCAGCTTAAGACTAGCGGGCGGAGAGCAGTTCTTC

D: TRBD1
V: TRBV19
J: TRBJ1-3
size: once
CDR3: CASRGMSGNTIYF
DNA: TGTGCCAGCAGGGGGATGTCTGGAAACACCATATATTTT

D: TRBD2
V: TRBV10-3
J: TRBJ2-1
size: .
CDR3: CAIRERGDYNEQFF
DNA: TGTGCCATCAGGGAGCGGGGGGATTACAATGAGCAGTTCTTC

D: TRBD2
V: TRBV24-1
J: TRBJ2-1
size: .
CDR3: CATSGPGLAGGIEQFF
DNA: TGTGCCACCAGTGGCCCGGGATTAGCGGGAGGGATTGAGCAGTTCTTC

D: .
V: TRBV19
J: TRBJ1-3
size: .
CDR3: CASIAQTGNTIYF
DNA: TGTGCCAGTATTGCACAGACTGGAAACACCATATATTTT

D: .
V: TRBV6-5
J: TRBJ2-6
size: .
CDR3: CASSYAGTGANVLTF
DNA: TGTGCCAGCAGTTACGCCGGGACTGGGGCCAACGTCCTGACTTTC

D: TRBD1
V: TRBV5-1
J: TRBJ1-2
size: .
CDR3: CASSLAGGLNYGYTF
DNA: TGCGCCAGCAGCTTGGCAGGGGGACTTAACTATGGCTACACCTTC

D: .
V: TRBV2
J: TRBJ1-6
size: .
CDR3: CASSVQGSYNSPLHF
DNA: TGTGCCAGCAGTGTTCAGGGGTCCTATAATTCACCCCTCCACTTT

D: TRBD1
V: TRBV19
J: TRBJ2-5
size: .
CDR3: CASSTGTGRQETQYF
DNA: TGTGCCAGTAGTACCGGGACAGGGCGACAAGAGACCCAGTACTTC

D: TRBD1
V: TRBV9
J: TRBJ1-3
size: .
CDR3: CASSVAGDSSGNTIYF
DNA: TGTGCCAGCAGCGTAGCAGGGGACAGCTCTGGAAACACCATATATTTT

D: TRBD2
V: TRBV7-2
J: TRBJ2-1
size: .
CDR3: CASSLVGSSGNYNEQFF
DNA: TGTGCCAGCAGCTTAGTTGGTTCTAGCGGGAACTACAATGAGCAGTTCTTC

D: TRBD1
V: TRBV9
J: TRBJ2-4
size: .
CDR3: CASSQQGAAKNIQYF
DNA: TGTGCCAGCAGCCAACAGGGGGCAGCCAAAAACATTCAGTACTTC

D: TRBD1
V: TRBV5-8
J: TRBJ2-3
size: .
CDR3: CASSLEGQGLDTQYF
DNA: TGTGCCAGCAGCTTGGAGGGACAGGGTCTGGATACGCAGTATTTT

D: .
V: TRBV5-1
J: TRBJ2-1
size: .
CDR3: CASSPRTVYSQFF
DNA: TGCGCCAGCAGCCCCCGGACAGTTTATTCGCAGTTCTTC

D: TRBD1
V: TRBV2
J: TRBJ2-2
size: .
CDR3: CASSRDRETGELFF
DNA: TGTGCCAGCAGTCGGGACAGGGAAACCGGGGAGCTGTTTTTT

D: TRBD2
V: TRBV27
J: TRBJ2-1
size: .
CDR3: CASSFLLAGVSPYNEQFF
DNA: TGTGCCAGCAGTTTCCTTCTAGCGGGAGTATCCCCATACAATGAGCAGTTCTTC

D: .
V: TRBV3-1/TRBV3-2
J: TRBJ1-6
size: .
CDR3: CASSQESENSPLHF
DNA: TGTGCCAGCAGCCAAGAGTCCGAGAATTCACCCCTCCACTTT

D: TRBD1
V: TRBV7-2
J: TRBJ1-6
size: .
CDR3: CASSFDRVGNSPLHF
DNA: TGTGCCAGCAGCTTTGACAGGGTCGGGAATTCACCCCTCCACTTT

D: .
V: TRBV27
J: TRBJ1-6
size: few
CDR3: CASSSIVASLALHF
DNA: TGTGCCAGCAGTTCGATAGTTGCTTCCTTGGCCCTCCACTTT